A single sample gave rise to the 30 T cell receptor beta chains below, sequenced in a study of blood T cell repertoires in COVID-19. Sequencing was performed with immunoSEQ multiplex PCR; in TCRdb, only in-frame clones are kept and a portion is missing. The sample holds about 160,000 clones, approximately 95% seen once. Sequenced material: peripheral blood. The receptors originated from an older woman with COVID-19, enrolled during active disease.

The chain joins TRBV7-2 to TRBJ2-3; D is unresolved. This CDR3 region has 15 residues. Germline V gene data show CDR1 as SGHTA and CDR2 as FQGNSA. V was clipped by 5 bases and J by 7 bases, with 19 bases between them. The CDR3 DNA is TGTGCCAGCAGCAATGGCGGCCAGCCCAGTAATACGCAGTATTTT. It encodes CASSNGGQPSNTQYF.

The chain links TRBV6-6 to TRBJ1-1; 9 bases fit TRBD1. The CDR3 extends over 13 amino acids. Germline trimming cut 10 bases from V and 5 bases from J; bases unmatched to any gene: 8. Germline V lookup: CDR1 MNHNY, CDR2 SVGAGI (reference sequence). The CDR3 nucleotides read TGTGCCAACTCTCGACAGGGGGGGACTGAAGCTTTCTTT. Residues: CANSRQGGTEAFF.

This clone was seen just once. The rearrangement joins TRBV3-1 (or the pseudogene TRBV3-2) to TRBJ1-5; D is undetermined. There are 13 residues in the CDR3. The germline CDR1 and CDR2 sequences are LGHDT and YNNKEL (reference sequence). Trimming removed 1 base at V and 4 bases at J, with 5 bases between. The CDR3 loop is CASSQARNQPQHF. The CDR3 nucleotides are TGTGCCAGCAGCCAAGCACGGAATCAGCCCCAGCATTTT.

The V and J genes are TRBV9 and TRBJ2-3, with D possibly TRBD1 on 6 matching bases. Between the trimmed V and J ends, which lost 0 bases and 3 bases, there was a span of 14 bases. This CDR3 has 16 residues. CDR1 SGDLS and CDR2 YYNGEE come from the germline V gene. The CDR3 coding sequence is TGTGCCAGCAGCGTAGACCAGGGGCTGAGGACAGATACGCAGTATTTT. Protein sequence: CASSVDQGLRTDTQYF.

The chain joins TRBV9 to TRBJ1-5; D might be TRBD1 (5 bases). CDR3 length: 14 amino acids. CDR1 is SGDLS, CDR2 YYNGEE, per germline. Trimming cost V 0 bases and J 4 bases, with 8 bases left between them. DNA for the CDR3: TGTGCCAGCAGCGTAGGGTCAGGGAATCAGCCCCAGCATTTT. Protein: CASSVGSGNQPQHF.

There are a few counts of this clone. The chain joins TRBV7-2 to TRBJ1-5; the D gene is possibly TRBD1 (5 bases). CDR1 and CDR2 (germline): SGHTA, FQGNSA. This CDR3 contains 15 residues. The V end was cut by 0 bases, the J end by 3 bases, with 9 bases between. CDR3 sequence: CASSLALTDNQPQHF. In DNA form, the CDR3 reads TGTGCCAGCAGCTTAGCCCTGACAGACAATCAGCCCCAGCATTTT.

The chain has TRBV5-1 and TRBJ1-2, with D perhaps matching TRBD1 (6 bases). The CDR3 runs to 14 residues. Germline V CDR1 and CDR2: SGHRS, YFSETQ. V was cut by 0 bases and J by 4 bases, with 10 bases left in between. The CDR3 region is CASSLEGQVYGYTF. CDR3 bases: TGCGCCAGCAGCTTGGAGGGACAAGTCTATGGCTACACCTTC. Full variable domain (missing parts from reference TRBV5-1 and TRBJ1-2): KAGVTQTPRYLIKTRGQQVTLSCSPISGHRSVSWYQQTPGQGLQFLFEYFSETQRNKGNFPGRFSGRQFSNSRSEMNVSTLELGDSALYLCASSLEGQVYGYTFGSGTRLTVV.

This sequence joins TRBV20-1 and TRBJ2-7; weak D call: TRBD1 (5 bases). Germline loops: CDR1 DFQATT, CDR2 SNEGSKA (reference sequence). The CDR3 extends over 15 amino acids. V was clipped by 3 bases and J by 4 bases, with 19 bases between them. The CDR3 DNA follows: TGCAGTGCTAGTGATGTTGGCAGGGTATCGTACGAGCAGTACTTC. Translation: CSASDVGRVSYEQYF.

The chain links TRBV25-1 to TRBJ1-2; 10 nucleotides match TRBD1. This CDR3 region has 12 residues. V shed 4 bases and J 11 bases; nucleotides not matched to a gene: 4. Germline CDR1 reads MGHDK; CDR2 reads SYGVNS. This chain's CDR3 is CASSVRQGAYTF. The CDR3 nucleotides read TGTGCCAGCAGTGTTCGACAGGGGGCGTACACCTTC.

The rearrangement links TRBV29-1 to TRBJ1-1; D remains unclear. V was shortened by 6 bases and J by 1 base, with 15 bases between the two germline ends. The CDR3 extends over 14 amino acids. Per germline, CDR1 SQVTM and CDR2 ANQGSEA. CDR3 loop: CSVKRGNKNTEAFF. The CDR3 DNA sequence: TGCAGCGTAAAGCGTGGCAACAAGAACACTGAAGCTTTCTTT.

The genes are TRBV9 and TRBJ1-5, with D possibly matching TRBD1 (6 bases). Trimming removed 3 bases at V and 0 bases at J, with 7 bases between. Germline CDR1 reads SGDLS; CDR2 reads YYNGEE. CDR3 size: 14 residues. The CDR3 loop is CASSEDSSNQPQHF. CDR3 nucleotides: TGTGCCAGCAGCGAGGACAGTAGCAATCAGCCCCAGCATTTT. The full variable domain, with the rest looked up from reference TRBV9 and TRBJ1-5, is DSGVTQTPKHLITATGQRVTLRCSPRSGDLSVYWYQQSLDQGLQFLIQYYNGEERAKGNILERFSAQQFPDLHSELNLSSLELGDSALYFCASSEDSSNQPQHFGDGTRLSIL.

This chain's CDR3 is CASSLRGVGANSPLHF. CDR3 nucleotide sequence: TGTGCCAGCAGCTTAAGAGGAGTAGGGGCGAATTCACCCCTCCACTTT. The chain recombines TRBV7-9 with TRBJ1-6; the D gene is possibly TRBD1 (5 bases). The CDR3 covers 16 residues. From germline, CDR1 is SEHNR and CDR2 FQNEAQ (reference sequence). V was shortened by 2 bases and J by 7 bases, with 15 bases between the two germline ends.

Points on this clone: This CDR3 is also generated by other DNA sequences in the sample. V is TRBV7-8 and J is TRBJ1-5; the D gene is possibly TRBD1 (6 bases). The V end lost 5 bases, the J end lost 3 bases, and 11 bases lay between the germline ends. The CDR3 spans 14 residues. From germline, CDR1 is SGHVS and CDR2 FQNEAQ. DNA of the CDR3: TGTGCCAGCAGCCCCGACAGGCTCAATCAGCCCCAGCATTTT. Translated, it gives CASSPDRLNQPQHF.

The chain is built from TRBV6-2 or TRBV6-3 and TRBJ2-1, with 8 nucleotides matching TRBD2. The CDR3 runs 16 residues. Germline V gene sequence: CDR1 MNHEY, CDR2 SVGEGT. Losses at the gene ends were 5 bases for V and 8 bases for J; bases not matched to a gene: 14. The CDR3 reads CASSRSGGAPWDEQFF. The CDR3 DNA reads as TGTGCCAGCAGTAGATCCGGGGGGGCCCCTTGGGATGAGCAGTTCTTC.

The CDR3 protein is CASSQQGFYGYTF. The CDR3 coding sequence is TGTGCCAGCAGCCAACAGGGTTTCTATGGCTACACCTTC. This chain links TRBV7-2 with TRBJ1-2; D may be TRBD1 (6 bases). V was trimmed by 5 bases and J by 4 bases, leaving 11 bases between them. Germline V CDR1 and CDR2: SGHTA, FQGNSA. This CDR3 contains 13 residues.

This chain joins TRBV30 and TRBJ2-1; no clear D gene. Germline-derived CDR1 and CDR2 are GTSNPN and SVGIG (reference sequence). V lost 4 bases and J 4 bases, leaving 14 bases between the germline ends. This CDR3 has 14 amino acids. DNA of the CDR3: TGTGCCTGGATTTCAGCGTCTGAGTACAATGAGCAGTTCTTC. This codes for CAWISASEYNEQFF. The complete variable domain, with remaining parts taken from reference TRBV30 and TRBJ2-1, reads SQTIHQWPATLVQPVGSPLSLECTVEGTSNPNLYWYRQAAGRGLQLLFYSVGIGQISSEVPQNLSASRPQDRQFILSSKKLLLSDSGFYLCAWISASEYNEQFFGPGTRLTVL.

This chain uses TRBV6-2 or TRBV6-3 with TRBJ1-6; 10 bases are a match to TRBD1. In germline, CDR1 is MNHEY, CDR2 SVGEGT. CDR3 length equals 17 residues. Trimming cost V 4 bases and J 8 bases; bases outside gene matches: 11. The CDR3 loop reads CASSSYSGTGDDSPLHF. CDR3 in DNA: TGTGCCAGCAGTTCATATTCTGGGACAGGGGATGATTCACCCCTCCACTTT.

The chain recombines TRBV2 with TRBJ1-5; 9 nucleotides align to TRBD1. The CDR3 totals 14 residues. The ends lost 6 bases at V and 11 bases at J; junction bases unmatched: 11. The germline gives CDR1 SNHLY, CDR2 FYNNEI. The CDR3: CASSLGTGTSTQHF. For the CDR3, the DNA is TGTGCCAGCAGCCTGGGGACAGGGACGTCTACCCAGCATTTT.

This CDR3 reads CASSQGQENYGYTF. DNA of the CDR3: TGCGCCAGCAGTCAAGGACAGGAAAACTATGGCTACACCTTC. The chain couples TRBV23-1 to TRBJ1-2; 7 nucleotides align to TRBD1. TRBV23-1 is noted as an ORF with a role that remains uncertain. CDR3 length: 14 amino acids. V lost 2 bases to trimming and J lost 2 bases; unmatched junction nucleotides: 2.

V usage is TRBV6-6 and J usage is TRBJ2-7, with TRBD2 identical over 8 bases. There are 15 residues in the CDR3. Germline-derived CDR1 and CDR2 are MNHNY and SVGAGI (reference sequence). The V gene end was trimmed by 6 bases and the J gene end by 2 bases; junction bases not matched to a gene: 9. The CDR3: CASSGGSGVPYEQYF. DNA for the CDR3: TGTGCCAGCAGCGGGGGTAGCGGGGTGCCCTACGAGCAGTACTTC.

This chain uses TRBV15 with TRBJ2-7; no clear D gene. CDR1 is LNHNV and CDR2 is YYDKDF in the germline V gene (reference sequence). This CDR3 has 14 amino acids. The V end lost 6 bases, the J end lost 2 bases, and 14 bases lay between the germline ends. The chain's CDR3 is CATRARPDTYEQYF. DNA for the CDR3: TGTGCCACCAGGGCGAGGCCAGATACCTACGAGCAGTACTTC.

CDR3 loop: CASSLLTGIGNTIYF. CDR3 DNA sequence: TGTGCCAGCAGCTTATTGACAGGGATTGGAAACACCATATATTTT. The genes are TRBV7-4 and TRBJ1-3; the match to TRBD1 covers 7 bases. V dropped 2 bases and J dropped 3; count of bases not matched to a gene: 4. CDR3 length: 15 amino acids. Germline loops: CDR1 SGHVT, CDR2 SQSDAQ. Complete variable domain (other parts from reference TRBV7-4 and TRBJ1-3): GAGVSQSPRYKVAKRGRDVALRCDSISGHVTLYWYRQTLGQGSEVLTYSQSDAQRDKSGRPSGRFSAERPERSVSTLKIQRTEQGDSAVYLCASSLLTGIGNTIYFGEGSWLTVV.

This chain uses TRBV5-4 with TRBJ2-3; 13 nucleotides agree with TRBD2. With 4 bases clipped from V and 2 bases from J, the junction kept 16 bases outside the gene matches. CDR3 length: 20 residues. CDR1 is SGHNT, CDR2 YYREEE, per germline (reference sequence). CDR3 nucleotides: TGTGCCAGCAGCATACCGGGACTAGCGGGGCTCAGCCGGGACACAGATACGCAGTATTTT. The encoded protein is CASSIPGLAGLSRDTDTQYF.

V gene TRBV7-9 combines with J gene TRBJ2-3; no definite D call. Germline CDR1 is SEHNR and CDR2 is FQNEAQ (reference sequence). V lost 0 bases to trimming and J lost 4 bases, with 17 bases between them. The CDR3 loop spans 17 amino acids. This chain's CDR3 is CASSLATGTTKADTQYF. The CDR3 DNA sequence: TGTGCCAGCAGCTTAGCCACCGGCACTACCAAGGCAGATACGCAGTATTTT.

This sequence joins TRBV5-6 and TRBJ2-7; no clear D gene. This CDR3 region has 16 residues. Trimming left V 5 bases short and J 0 bases short, with 18 bases between. Germline CDR1 is SGHDT and CDR2 is YYEEEE. This CDR3 is CASSRGSGFLSYEQYF. DNA for the CDR3: TGTGCCAGCAGTCGTGGATCCGGGTTCCTCTCCTACGAGCAGTACTTC.

Comments on this clone: Germline and junction disagree at one end, which may indicate a read error. V usage is TRBV7-2 and J usage is TRBJ1-2; no definite D call. Per germline, CDR1 SGHTA and CDR2 FQGNSA. The CDR3 runs 12 residues. CDR3: CASSPQREASLF. CDR3 DNA: TGTGCCAGCAGCCCCCAAAGAGAGGCTTCCCTCTTC. The complete variable domain, with remaining parts taken from reference TRBV7-2 and TRBJ1-2, reads GAGVSQSPSNKVTEKGKDVELRCDPISGHTALYWYRQSLGQGLEFLIYFQGNSAPDKSGLPSDRFSAERTGGSVSTLTIQRTQQEDSAVYLCASSPQREASLFGSGTRLTVV.

V usage is TRBV7-9 and J usage is TRBJ1-1, with TRBD1 matching over 7 bases. The CDR3 has 15 amino acids. The trim removed 1 base at V and 0 bases at J, leaving 2 bases unmatched. Germline V gene sequence: CDR1 SEHNR, CDR2 FQNEAQ (reference sequence). The CDR3 DNA is TGTGCCAGCAGCTTAGGAACAGGGGTGAACACTGAAGCTTTCTTT. This encodes CASSLGTGVNTEAFF. The full variable domain, its missing parts supplied by reference TRBV7-9 and TRBJ1-1, is DTGVSQNPRHKITKRGQNVTFRCDPISEHNRLYWYRQTLGQGPEFLTYFQNEAQLEKSRLLSDRFSAERPKGSFSTLEIQRTEQGDSAMYLCASSLGTGVNTEAFFGQGTRLTVV.

The chain combines TRBV2 with TRBJ1-4; 8 nucleotides align to TRBD1. This CDR3 has 15 residues. From germline, CDR1 is SNHLY and CDR2 FYNNEI. With V trimmed by 4 bases and J by 8 bases, 9 bases remained unmatched. CDR3: CASSAETGAWEKLFF. CDR3 in DNA: TGTGCCAGCAGTGCTGAGACAGGGGCTTGGGAAAAACTGTTTTTT.

The chain couples TRBV7-2 to TRBJ1-3, with 8 bases matching TRBD1. This CDR3 is 14 amino acids long. V shed 1 base, J shed 4 bases, and the junction held 0 bases outside the gene matches. Germline values: CDR1 SGHTA, CDR2 FQGNSA. CDR3 loop: CASSLGQGGNTIYF. CDR3 coding DNA: TGTGCCAGCAGCTTAGGACAGGGGGGAAACACCATATATTTT.

This chain connects TRBV6-2 or TRBV6-3 to TRBJ1-5; perhaps TRBD1 as D (6 bases). The CDR3 loop spans 15 amino acids. Germline CDR1 MNHEY, CDR2 SVGEGT. V lost 0 bases, J lost 5 bases, and 11 bases lay in between. The CDR3 loop is CASSYSGRGDQPQHF. The DNA of the CDR3 is TGTGCCAGCAGTTACTCAGGCAGGGGCGATCAGCCCCAGCATTTT.